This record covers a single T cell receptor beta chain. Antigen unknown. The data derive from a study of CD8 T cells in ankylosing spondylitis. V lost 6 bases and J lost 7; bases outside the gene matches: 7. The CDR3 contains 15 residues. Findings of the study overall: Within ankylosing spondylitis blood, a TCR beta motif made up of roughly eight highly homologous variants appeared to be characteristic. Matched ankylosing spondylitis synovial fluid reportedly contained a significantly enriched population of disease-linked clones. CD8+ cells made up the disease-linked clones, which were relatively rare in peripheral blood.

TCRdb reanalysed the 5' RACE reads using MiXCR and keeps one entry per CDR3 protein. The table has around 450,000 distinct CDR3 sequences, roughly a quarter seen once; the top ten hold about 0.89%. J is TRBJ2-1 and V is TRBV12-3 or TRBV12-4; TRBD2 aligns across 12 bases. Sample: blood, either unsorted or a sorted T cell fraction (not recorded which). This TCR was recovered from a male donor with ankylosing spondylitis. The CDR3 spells CASSRTSGEWNEQFF. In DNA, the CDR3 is TGTGCCAGCAGCCGGACTAGCGGGGAATGGAATGAGCAGTTCTTC.